This T cell receptor beta chain originates from a study of cytomegalovirus exposure and HLA in healthy donors. Study-level findings and limits: Investigators reported more than 150 TCR beta chains as tied to cytomegalovirus.

It was with 60 Vbeta and 13 Jbeta primers that the PCR ran. TCRdb's table, derived via immunoSEQ multiplex PCR, lists solely in-frame clones and lacks some. The data show about 150,000 clones, roughly 83% seen once. Germline values: CDR1 LNHDA, CDR2 SQIVND (reference sequence). The CDR3 runs to 15 residues. The V segment lost 9 bases and the J segment 3 bases; nucleotides outside the gene matches: 8. A remark on this clone: What it binds is not known.

The clonotype comes from a boy between 2 and 10 years old in good health and CMV-seronegative. This chain uses TRBV19 with TRBJ2-1; 10 bases are shared with TRBD2. The source material was PBMCs. CDR3 residues: CASNSGRLVYNEQFF. In DNA, the CDR3 is TGTGCCAGCAATAGCGGGAGGCTCGTCTACAATGAGCAGTTCTTC.